The subject of this entry is one TCR beta chain. Its cognate antigen is unknown. This may come from a read error, since a much larger clone is one base off. The record originates from a study of read filtering for tumor transcriptome and immune sequencing. Across the whole study: 8 patients were R-ISS I, roughly 17 were R-ISS II, more than five were R-ISS III. Study-wide points: Correlation between methods rose after single-read clonotypes were removed. Approximately 87% of IR-seq clonotypes had a single read, yet these held 3.5% to 4.5% of reads.

There are 15 residues in the CDR3. In germline, CDR1 is MNHEY, CDR2 SVGEGT. From approximately 400 ng of RNA, a library with molecular barcoded alpha/delta and beta/gamma adaptors was made. TCRdb passed the reads through MiXCR, listing each CDR3 protein once. This table has approximately 140,000 distinct CDR3 sequences, around 14% appearing once. The TCR was taken from a donor aged 40 or older with multiple myeloma. The chain has TRBV6-2 or TRBV6-3 and TRBJ1-5; D not resolved. Material for sequencing was a population of CD138-negative cells sorted from bone marrow. The CDR3 is CASSERAYSNQPRHF. CDR3 sequence (DNA): TGTGCCAGCAGTGAACGGGCTTATAGCAATCAGCCCCGGCATTTT.